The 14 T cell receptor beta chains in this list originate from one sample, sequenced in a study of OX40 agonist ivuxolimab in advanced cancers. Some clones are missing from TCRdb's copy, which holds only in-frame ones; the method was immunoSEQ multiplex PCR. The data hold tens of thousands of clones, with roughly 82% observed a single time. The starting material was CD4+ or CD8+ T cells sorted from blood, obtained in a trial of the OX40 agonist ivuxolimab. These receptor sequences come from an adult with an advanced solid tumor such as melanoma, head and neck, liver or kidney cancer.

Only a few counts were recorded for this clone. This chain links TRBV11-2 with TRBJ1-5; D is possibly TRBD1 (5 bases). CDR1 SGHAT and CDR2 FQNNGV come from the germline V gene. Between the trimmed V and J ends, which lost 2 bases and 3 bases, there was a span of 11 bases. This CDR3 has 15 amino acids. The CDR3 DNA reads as TGTGCCAGCAGCTTATCTTCGGGGCACAATCAGCCCCAGCATTTT. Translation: CASSLSSGHNQPQHF.

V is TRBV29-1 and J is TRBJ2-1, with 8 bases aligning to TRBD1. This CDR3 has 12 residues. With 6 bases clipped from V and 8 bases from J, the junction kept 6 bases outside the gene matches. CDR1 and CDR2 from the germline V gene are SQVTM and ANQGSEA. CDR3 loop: CSVQTGVDEQFF. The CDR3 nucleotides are TGCAGCGTCCAGACAGGGGTCGATGAGCAGTTCTTC.

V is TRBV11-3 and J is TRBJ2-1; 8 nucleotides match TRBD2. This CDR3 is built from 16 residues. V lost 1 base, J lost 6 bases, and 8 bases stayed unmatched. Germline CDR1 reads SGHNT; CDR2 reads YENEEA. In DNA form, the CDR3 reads TGTGCCAGCAGCTTAGCCCCTACCGGGAGGGCCAATGAGCAGTTCTTC. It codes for CASSLAPTGRANEQFF.

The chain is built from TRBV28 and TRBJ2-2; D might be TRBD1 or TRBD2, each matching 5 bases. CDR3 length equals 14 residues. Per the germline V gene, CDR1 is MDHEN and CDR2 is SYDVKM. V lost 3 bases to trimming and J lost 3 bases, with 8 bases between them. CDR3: CASSFGTDTGELFF. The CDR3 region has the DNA TGTGCCAGCAGTTTTGGGACGGACACCGGGGAGCTGTTTTTT.

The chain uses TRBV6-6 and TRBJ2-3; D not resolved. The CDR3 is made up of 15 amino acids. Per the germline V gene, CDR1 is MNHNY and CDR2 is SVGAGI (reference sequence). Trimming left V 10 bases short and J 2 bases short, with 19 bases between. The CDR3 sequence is CATRALVGSTDTQYF. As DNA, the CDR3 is TGTGCCACCCGAGCTCTGGTCGGATCCACAGATACGCAGTATTTT.

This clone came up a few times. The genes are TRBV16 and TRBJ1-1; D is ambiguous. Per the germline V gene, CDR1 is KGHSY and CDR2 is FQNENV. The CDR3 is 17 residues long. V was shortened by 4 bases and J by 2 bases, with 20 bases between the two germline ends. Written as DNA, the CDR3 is TGTGCCAGCAGCCGACCGGTCGCCATCGGTGGAAACACTGAAGCTTTCTTT. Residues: CASSRPVAIGGNTEAFF.

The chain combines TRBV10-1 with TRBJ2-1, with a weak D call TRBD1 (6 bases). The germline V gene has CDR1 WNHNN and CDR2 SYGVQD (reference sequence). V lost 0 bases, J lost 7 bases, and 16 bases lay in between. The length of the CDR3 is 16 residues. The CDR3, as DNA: TGCGCCAGCAGTGAGTCGTTTAGCGCTCAGGGGAATGAGCAGTTCTTC. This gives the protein CASSESFSAQGNEQFF.

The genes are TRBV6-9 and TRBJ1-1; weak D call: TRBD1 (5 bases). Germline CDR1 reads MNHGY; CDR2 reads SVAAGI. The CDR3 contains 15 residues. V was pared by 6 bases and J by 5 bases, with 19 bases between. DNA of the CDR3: TGTGCCAGCAGCCCACGGGGGGTTCAAGCGACTGAAGCTTTCTTT. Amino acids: CASSPRGVQATEAFF.

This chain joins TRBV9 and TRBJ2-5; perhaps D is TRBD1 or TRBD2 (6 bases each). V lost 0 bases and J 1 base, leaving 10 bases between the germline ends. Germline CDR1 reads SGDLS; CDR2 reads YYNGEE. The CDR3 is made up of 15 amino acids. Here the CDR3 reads CASSVVGGGQETQYF. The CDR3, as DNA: TGTGCCAGCAGCGTAGTGGGGGGCGGCCAAGAGACCCAGTACTTC.

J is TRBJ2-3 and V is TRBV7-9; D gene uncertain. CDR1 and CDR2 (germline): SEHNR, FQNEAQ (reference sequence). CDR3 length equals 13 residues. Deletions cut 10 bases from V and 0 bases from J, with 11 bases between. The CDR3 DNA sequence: TGTGCCACCAAGGACCTGAGCACAGATACGCAGTATTTT. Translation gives CATKDLSTDTQYF.

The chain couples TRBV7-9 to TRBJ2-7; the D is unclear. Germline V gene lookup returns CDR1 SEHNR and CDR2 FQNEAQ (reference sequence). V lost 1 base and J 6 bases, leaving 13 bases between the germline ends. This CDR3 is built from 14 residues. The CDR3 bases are TGTGCCAGCAGCTTAGGTGATTTACCCAGCGAGCAGTACTTC. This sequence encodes CASSLGDLPSEQYF. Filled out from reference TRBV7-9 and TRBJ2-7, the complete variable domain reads DTGVSQNPRHKITKRGQNVTFRCDPISEHNRLYWYRQTLGQGPEFLTYFQNEAQLEKSRLLSDRFSAERPKGSFSTLEIQRTEQGDSAMYLCASSLGDLPSEQYFGPGTRLTVT.

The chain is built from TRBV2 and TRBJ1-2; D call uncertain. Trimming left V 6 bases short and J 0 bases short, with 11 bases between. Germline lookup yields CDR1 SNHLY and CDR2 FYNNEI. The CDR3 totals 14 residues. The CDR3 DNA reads TGTGCCAGCAGGCTGGACGGAGCTAACTATGGCTACACCTTC. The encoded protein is CASRLDGANYGYTF.

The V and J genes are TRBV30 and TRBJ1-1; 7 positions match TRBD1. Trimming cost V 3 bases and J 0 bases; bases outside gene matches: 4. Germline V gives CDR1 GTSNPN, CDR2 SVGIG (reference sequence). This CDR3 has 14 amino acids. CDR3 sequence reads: CAWRQDRVNTEAFF. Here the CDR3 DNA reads TGTGCCTGGAGACAAGACAGGGTGAACACTGAAGCTTTCTTT.

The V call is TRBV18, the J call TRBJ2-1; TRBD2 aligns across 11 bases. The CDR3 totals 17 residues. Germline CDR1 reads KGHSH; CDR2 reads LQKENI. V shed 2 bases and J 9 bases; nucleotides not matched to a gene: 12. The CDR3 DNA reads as TGTGCCAGCTCACCAGGGCTAGCGGGGGGCGGTTTCGTTGAGCAGTTCTTC. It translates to CASSPGLAGGGFVEQFF.